The 22 T cell receptor beta chains in this list originate from one sample, sequenced in a study of blood T cell repertoires in COVID-19. TCRdb keeps only in-frame clones here, not all; method: immunoSEQ multiplex PCR. Of some 230,000 clones detected, 80% to 90% appear once; the ten largest clones hold 2.2%. The sample was peripheral blood. Receptors originate from a man aged 25-45 years who had recovered from COVID-19.

V and J are TRBV20-1 and TRBJ1-2; 8 bases are shared with TRBD1. Germline CDR1 is DFQATT and CDR2 is SNEGSKA (reference sequence). J was trimmed by 8 bases and V by 5 bases; bases with no gene match: 4. The CDR3 consists of 11 residues. The CDR3 region is CSALRDRGYTF. The CDR3 DNA sequence: TGCAGTGCTTTACGGGACAGGGGCTACACCTTC.

The CDR3 loop reads CASSPGANVLTF. CDR3 nucleotides: TGTGCCAGCAGTCCGGGGGCCAACGTCCTGACTTTC. This rearrangement joins TRBV12-3 or TRBV12-4 to TRBJ2-6; no reliable D call. The V gene lost 5 bases and the J gene lost 4 bases, with 3 bases spanning the gap. The CDR3 has 12 amino acids.

The gene calls are TRBV5-6 and TRBJ2-5, with 8 bases identical to TRBD1. The junction had 10 bases not matched to a gene; V was cut back by 5 bases and J by 4 bases. This CDR3 comprises 15 residues. Germline V gives CDR1 SGHDT, CDR2 YYEEEE. CDR3 nucleotides: TGTGCCAGCAGTCCGACAGGGGAGACAGGAGAGACCCAGTACTTC. Its translation: CASSPTGETGETQYF.

The rearrangement joins TRBV24-1 to TRBJ2-1; 7 nucleotides agree with TRBD1. Germline V gene lookup returns CDR1 KGHDR and CDR2 SFDVKD. Trimming took 4 bases from V and 4 from J; bases not matched to a gene: 9. CDR3 size: 16 residues. The CDR3 here is CATSDRDSFLYNEQFF. In DNA, the CDR3 is TGTGCCACCAGTGACCGGGACAGCTTCCTGTACAATGAGCAGTTCTTC.

The chain has TRBV11-2 and TRBJ2-3; D may be TRBD2 (6 bases). Germline lookup yields CDR1 SGHAT and CDR2 FQNNGV. The length of the CDR3 is 16 residues. V was pared by 0 bases and J by 5 bases, with 15 bases between. CDR3 sequence reads: CASSLDWGVRVDTQYF. The CDR3 nucleotides read TGTGCCAGCAGCTTAGACTGGGGGGTGAGGGTAGATACGCAGTATTTT.

The chain joins TRBV6-2 or TRBV6-3 to TRBJ2-7, with 7 bases matching TRBD2. Trimming at V came to 0 bases and at J to 5 bases, leaving 10 bases not matched to a gene. The germline CDR1 and CDR2 sequences are MNHEY and SVGEGT. The CDR3 has 16 residues. DNA of the CDR3: TGTGCCAGCAGTTACTCGATGGAGCCGGGGGGAAACGAGCAGTACTTC. This codes for CASSYSMEPGGNEQYF.

The genes are TRBV19 and TRBJ2-7; maybe TRBD1 (6 bases). This CDR3 is built from 16 residues. From germline, CDR1 is LNHDA and CDR2 SQIVND (reference sequence). The V end was cut by 11 bases, the J end by 5 bases, with 28 bases between. The CDR3 loop is CAPPAGDIALTHEQYF. The CDR3 DNA sequence: TGTGCCCCCCCGGCAGGGGATATAGCGCTAACTCACGAGCAGTACTTC.

This sequence joins TRBV18 and TRBJ2-2; D is perhaps TRBD1 (6 bases). From germline, CDR1 is KGHSH and CDR2 LQKENI. Trimming cost V 1 base and J 1 base, with 10 bases left between them. The CDR3 has 16 residues. The CDR3 reads CASSPQETGNTGELFF. The CDR3 bases are TGTGCCAGCTCACCACAGGAGACAGGGAACACCGGGGAGCTGTTTTTT.

The CDR3 is CATSTRTLAGDTQYF. In nucleotides, the CDR3 is TGTGCCACCAGCACGCGAACCCTAGCGGGAGATACGCAGTATTTT. The V and J genes are TRBV15 and TRBJ2-3, with 8 bases that match TRBD2. This CDR3 is 15 amino acids long. Germline assignment: CDR1 LNHNV and CDR2 YYDKDF (reference sequence). Trimming removed 4 bases from V and 5 bases from J; junction bases left unmatched: 8.

CDR3 in amino acids: CSAGKTGYDGELFF. DNA of the CDR3: TGCAGCGCGGGAAAGACAGGGTATGACGGGGAGCTGTTTTTT. J is TRBJ2-2 and V is TRBV29-1; 7 positions agree with TRBD1. Germline V gene lookup returns CDR1 SQVTM and CDR2 ANQGSEA. The CDR3 totals 14 residues. With V trimmed by 7 bases and J by 7 bases, 12 bases remained unmatched.

This chain uses TRBV7-8 with TRBJ2-7; possibly TRBD2 for D (5 bases). CDR1 and CDR2 (germline): SGHVS, FQNEAQ. The CDR3 runs to 12 residues. Deletions cut 2 bases from V and 6 bases from J, with 8 bases between. The CDR3, as DNA: TGTGCCAGCAGCTTATCCCGGGGCGAGCAGTACTTC. This translates into CASSLSRGEQYF.

V and J are TRBV7-8 and TRBJ2-7; D ambiguous. CDR3 length equals 13 residues. The germline V gene has CDR1 SGHVS and CDR2 FQNEAQ. V shed 4 bases and J shed 5 bases, with 12 bases lying between them. The DNA for the CDR3 is TGTGCCAGCAGCTCCTCGGGTTGGGACGAGCAGTACTTC. Translating it yields CASSSSGWDEQYF.

The CDR3 DNA reads as TGTGCTAGTGGTTTCCCCTCGGACAGGGTTGGCACTGAAGCTTTCTTT. Translated, it gives CASGFPSDRVGTEAFF. This sequence joins TRBV12-5 and TRBJ1-1; 8 bases align to TRBD1. CDR3 size: 16 residues. V dropped 3 bases and J dropped 4; count of bases not matched to a gene: 10. Germline CDR1 LGHNT, CDR2 FRNRAP.

The J gene is TRBJ1-2, the V gene TRBV29-1; 10 nucleotides line up with TRBD1. The CDR3 sequence is 12 residues long. Looked up from germline, CDR1 is SQVTM and CDR2 is ANQGSEA. The trim removed 6 bases at V and 5 bases at J, leaving 3 bases unmatched. CDR3 sequence (DNA): TGCAGCGTCCGGGACAGGGGATATGGCTACACCTTC. This sequence encodes CSVRDRGYGYTF. Variable domain in full (rest from reference TRBV29-1 and TRBJ1-2): SAVISQKPSRDICQRGTSLTIQCQVDSQVTMMFWYRQQPGQSLTLIATANQGSEATYESGFVIDKFPISRPNLTFSTLTVSNMSPEDSSIYLCSVRDRGYGYTFGSGTRLTVV.

The genes are TRBV5-1 and TRBJ2-5; 8 positions agree with TRBD2. CDR3 length: 17 amino acids. Trimming cost V 2 bases and J 0 bases; bases outside gene matches: 9. The germline CDR1 and CDR2 sequences are SGHRS and YFSETQ. The CDR3: CASSLVTSVRNQETQYF. CDR3 DNA: TGCGCCAGCAGCTTAGTGACTAGCGTAAGAAACCAAGAGACCCAGTACTTC.

V and J are TRBV6-2 or TRBV6-3 and TRBJ2-4; weak D call: TRBD2 (7 bases). CDR3 length equals 15 residues. The germline V gene has CDR1 MNHEY and CDR2 SVGEGT. V lost 4 bases, J lost 8 bases, and 18 bases lay in between. The CDR3 nucleotides are TGTGCCAGCAGTTGGTCGGGGGGCATGGGGTACATTCAGTACTTC. Its protein is CASSWSGGMGYIQYF.

This rearrangement joins TRBV5-1 to TRBJ2-2; D remains ambiguous. The CDR3 contains 13 residues. The germline CDR1 and CDR2 sequences are SGHRS and YFSETQ. Trimming pared 3 bases from V and 4 bases from J, leaving 7 bases between. The CDR3, as DNA: TGCGCCAGCAGCTCCCTGGCCACCGGGGAGCTGTTTTTT. It is translated as CASSSLATGELFF.

The chain has TRBV7-9 and TRBJ2-6; TRBD2 matches 13 bases. Germline CDR1 SEHNR, CDR2 FQNEAQ (reference sequence). The CDR3 is 18 residues long. J was trimmed by 0 bases and V by 5 bases; bases with no gene match: 4. The chain's CDR3 is CASSHGLAGVSGANVLTF. The CDR3 DNA reads TGTGCCAGCAGCCACGGACTAGCGGGGGTCTCTGGGGCCAACGTCCTGACTTTC.

CDR3 coding DNA: TGTGCCATCAGTGTACCCCACCGCACAGGTGATCAGCCCCAGCATTTT. It is translated as CAISVPHRTGDQPQHF. The chain links TRBV10-3 to TRBJ1-5; D perhaps matches TRBD1 (5 bases). V lost 4 bases and J 5 bases, leaving 18 bases between the germline ends. CDR1 is ENHRY, CDR2 SYGVKD, per germline. This CDR3 has 16 amino acids.

This clone has a handful of counts. The chain carries TRBV2 and TRBJ2-7; D is ambiguous. The CDR3 is 17 amino acids. The V gene lost 8 bases and the J gene lost 4 bases, with 27 bases spanning the gap. CDR1 and CDR2 (germline): SNHLY, FYNNEI. Written as DNA, the CDR3 is TGTGCCAGCTCCGGCAGGCCCGACACCGTCACGATTTACGAGCAGTACTTC. It encodes CASSGRPDTVTIYEQYF.

The count of this clone is one. The chain uses TRBV2 and TRBJ1-2; 9 bases align to TRBD1. CDR1 and CDR2 from the germline V gene are SNHLY and FYNNEI. The CDR3 extends over 13 amino acids. V lost 7 bases and J lost 8; bases outside the gene matches: 8. The CDR3: CASTTGQGMGYTF. CDR3 sequence (DNA): TGTGCCAGCACTACGGGACAGGGAATGGGCTACACCTTC.

V usage is TRBV7-2 and J usage is TRBJ2-1; TRBD2 matches at 9 bases. Looked up from germline, CDR1 is SGHTA and CDR2 is FQGNSA. V dropped 5 bases and J dropped 6; count of bases not matched to a gene: 8. This CDR3 spans 15 amino acids. CDR3 nucleotides: TGTGCCAGCAGCCCGGCAAGGGGACTAGCCAATGAGCAGTTCTTC. Its protein product is CASSPARGLANEQFF.